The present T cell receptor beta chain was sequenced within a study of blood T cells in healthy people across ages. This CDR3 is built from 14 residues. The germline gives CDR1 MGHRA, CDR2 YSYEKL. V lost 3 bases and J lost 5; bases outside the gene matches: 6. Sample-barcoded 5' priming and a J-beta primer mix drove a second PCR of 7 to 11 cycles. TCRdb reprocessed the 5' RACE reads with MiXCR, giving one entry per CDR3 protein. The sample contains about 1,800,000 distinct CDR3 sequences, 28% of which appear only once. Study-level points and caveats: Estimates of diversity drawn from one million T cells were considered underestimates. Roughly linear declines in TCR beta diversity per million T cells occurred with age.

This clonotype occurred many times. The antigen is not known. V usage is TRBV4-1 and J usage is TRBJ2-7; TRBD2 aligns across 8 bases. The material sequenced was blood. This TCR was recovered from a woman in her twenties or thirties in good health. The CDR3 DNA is TGCGCCAGCAGCCACTCGGGACTAGAAGACGAGCAGTACTTC. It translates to CASSHSGLEDEQYF.